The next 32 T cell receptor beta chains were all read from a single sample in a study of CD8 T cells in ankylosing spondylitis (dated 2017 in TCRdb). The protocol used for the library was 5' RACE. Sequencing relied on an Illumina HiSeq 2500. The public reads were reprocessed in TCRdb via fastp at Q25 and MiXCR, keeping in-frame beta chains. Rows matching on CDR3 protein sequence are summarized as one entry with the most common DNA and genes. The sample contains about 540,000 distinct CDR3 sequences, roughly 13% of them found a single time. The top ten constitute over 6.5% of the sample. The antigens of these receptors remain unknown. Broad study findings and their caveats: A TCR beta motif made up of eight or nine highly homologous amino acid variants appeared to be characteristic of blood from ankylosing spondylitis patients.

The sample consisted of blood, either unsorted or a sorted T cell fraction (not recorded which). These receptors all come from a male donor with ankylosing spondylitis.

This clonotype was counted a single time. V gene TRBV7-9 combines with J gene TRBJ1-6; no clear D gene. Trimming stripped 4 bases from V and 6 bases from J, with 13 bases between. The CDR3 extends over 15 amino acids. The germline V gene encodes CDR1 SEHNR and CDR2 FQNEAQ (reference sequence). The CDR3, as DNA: TGTGCCAGCAGCTCGCAGCGGGGTACTAATTCACCCCTCCACTTT. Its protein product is CASSSQRGTNSPLHF. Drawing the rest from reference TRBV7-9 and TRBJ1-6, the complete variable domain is DTGVSQNPRHKITKRGQNVTFRCDPISEHNRLYWYRQTLGQGPEFLTYFQNEAQLEKSRLLSDRFSAERPKGSFSTLEIQRTEQGDSAMYLCASSSQRGTNSPLHFGNGTRLTVT.

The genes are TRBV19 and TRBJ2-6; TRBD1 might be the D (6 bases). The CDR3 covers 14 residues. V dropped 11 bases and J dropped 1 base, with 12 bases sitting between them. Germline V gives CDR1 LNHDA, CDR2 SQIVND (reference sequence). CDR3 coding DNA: TGTGCCGCAACAGGGTTATCTGGGGCCAACGTCCTGACTTTC. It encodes CAATGLSGANVLTF.

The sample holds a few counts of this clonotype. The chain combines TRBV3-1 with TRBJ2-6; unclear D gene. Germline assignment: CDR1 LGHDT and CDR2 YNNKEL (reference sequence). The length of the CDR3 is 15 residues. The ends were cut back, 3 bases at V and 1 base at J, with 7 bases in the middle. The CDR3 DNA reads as TGTGCCAGCAGCCAGAGGAGTTCTGGGGCCAACGTCCTGACTTTC. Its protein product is CASSQRSSGANVLTF.

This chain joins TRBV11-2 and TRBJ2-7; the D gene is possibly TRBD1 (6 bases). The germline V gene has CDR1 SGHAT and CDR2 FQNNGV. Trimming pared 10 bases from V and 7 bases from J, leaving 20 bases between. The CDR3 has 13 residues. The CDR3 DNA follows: TGTGCCACCATGAAGGCAGGGGCGAGGGAGCAGTACTTC. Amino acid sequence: CATMKAGAREQYF.

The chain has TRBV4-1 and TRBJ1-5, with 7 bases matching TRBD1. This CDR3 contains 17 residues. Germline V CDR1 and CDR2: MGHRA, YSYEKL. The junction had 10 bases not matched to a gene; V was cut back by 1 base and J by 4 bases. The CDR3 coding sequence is TGCGCCAGCAGCCAAGGAGAGGCAGGGGGGTGGAATCAGCCCCAGCATTTT. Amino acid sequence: CASSQGEAGGWNQPQHF.

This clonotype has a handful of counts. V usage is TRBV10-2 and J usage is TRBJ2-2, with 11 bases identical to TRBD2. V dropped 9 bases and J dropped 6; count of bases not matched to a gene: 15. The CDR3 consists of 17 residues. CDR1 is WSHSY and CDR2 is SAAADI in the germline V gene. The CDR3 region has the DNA TGCGCCAGTCGTCCGAGACTAGCGGGAAGAGTAGCCGGGGAGCTGTTTTTT. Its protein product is CASRPRLAGRVAGELFF.

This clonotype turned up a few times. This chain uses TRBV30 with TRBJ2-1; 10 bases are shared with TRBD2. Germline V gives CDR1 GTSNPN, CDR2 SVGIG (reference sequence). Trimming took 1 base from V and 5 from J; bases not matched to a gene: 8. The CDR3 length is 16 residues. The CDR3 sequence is CAWSETGTSVDNEQFF. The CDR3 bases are TGTGCCTGGAGTGAAACCGGGACTAGCGTCGACAATGAGCAGTTCTTC. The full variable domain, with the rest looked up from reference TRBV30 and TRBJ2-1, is SQTIHQWPATLVQPVGSPLSLECTVEGTSNPNLYWYRQAAGRGLQLLFYSVGIGQISSEVPQNLSASRPQDRQFILSSKKLLLSDSGFYLCAWSETGTSVDNEQFFGPGTRLTVL.

Here the CDR3 DNA reads TGTGCCAGCAGTGCTGGTTGGAAGGGACTAGCGCCATCGGGGAATGAGCAGTTCTTC. Protein sequence: CASSAGWKGLAPSGNEQFF. The rearrangement joins TRBV2 to TRBJ2-1; 10 bases match TRBD2. The CDR3 consists of 19 residues. Germline trimming cut 4 bases from V and 7 bases from J; bases unmatched to any gene: 19. Germline assignment: CDR1 SNHLY and CDR2 FYNNEI.

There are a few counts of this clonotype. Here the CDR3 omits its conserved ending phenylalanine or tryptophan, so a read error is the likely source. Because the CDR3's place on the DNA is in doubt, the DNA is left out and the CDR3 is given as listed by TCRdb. The CDR3 protein is CASSLEGQVVL. V gene TRBV11-2 combines with J gene TRBJ2-4; the D segment call TRBD1 is taken from the table without a DNA check. Germline CDR1 and CDR2: SGHAT and FQNNGV. The CDR3 contains 11 residues when both ends are counted.

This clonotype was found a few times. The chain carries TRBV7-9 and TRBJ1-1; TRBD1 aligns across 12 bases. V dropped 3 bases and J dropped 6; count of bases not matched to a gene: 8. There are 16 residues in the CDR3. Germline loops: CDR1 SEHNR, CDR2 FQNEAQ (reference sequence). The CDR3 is CASSFPGQGARAEAFF. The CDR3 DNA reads TGTGCCAGCAGCTTCCCGGGACAGGGGGCGAGGGCTGAAGCTTTCTTT.

CDR3 in DNA: TGTGCCAGCAGTGGCACCGGGACAGGCCAGGGATTCACAGATACGCAGTATTTT. Its translation is CASSGTGTGQGFTDTQYF. The chain combines TRBV28 with TRBJ2-3; 8 bases match TRBD1. Germline-derived CDR1 and CDR2 are MDHEN and SYDVKM. This CDR3 region has 18 residues. Germline trimming cut 5 bases from V and 2 bases from J; bases unmatched to any gene: 15. The full variable domain, its missing parts supplied by reference TRBV28 and TRBJ2-3, is DVKVTQSSRYLVKRTGEKVFLECVQDMDHENMFWYRQDPGLGLRLIYFSYDVKMKEKGDIPEGYSVSREKKERFSLILESASTNQTSMYLCASSGTGTGQGFTDTQYFGPGTRLTVL.

CDR3 coding DNA: TGTGCCTGGAGTCCCACAGGCACAGATACGCAGTATTTT. As protein: CAWSPTGTDTQYF. The chain is built from TRBV30 and TRBJ2-3, with D uncertain. Germline V gene sequence: CDR1 GTSNPN, CDR2 SVGIG (reference sequence). The CDR3 has 13 residues. V shed 2 bases and J shed 1 base, with 7 bases lying between them. The whole variable domain, filled in from reference TRBV30 and TRBJ2-3, reads SQTIHQWPATLVQPVGSPLSLECTVEGTSNPNLYWYRQAAGRGLQLLFYSVGIGQISSEVPQNLSASRPQDRQFILSSKKLLLSDSGFYLCAWSPTGTDTQYFGPGTRLTVL.

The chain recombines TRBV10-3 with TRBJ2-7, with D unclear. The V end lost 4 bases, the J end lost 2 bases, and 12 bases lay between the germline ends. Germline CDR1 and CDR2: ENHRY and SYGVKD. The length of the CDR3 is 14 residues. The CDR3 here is CAISVEEQAYEQYF. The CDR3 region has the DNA TGTGCCATCAGTGTTGAGGAACAAGCCTACGAGCAGTACTTC.

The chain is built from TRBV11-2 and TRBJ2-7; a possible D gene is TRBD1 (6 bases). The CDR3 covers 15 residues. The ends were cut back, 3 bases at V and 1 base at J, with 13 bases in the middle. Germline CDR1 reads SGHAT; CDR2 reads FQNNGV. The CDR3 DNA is TGTGCCAGCAGCTTTACAGGGAATCCGTCCTACGAGCAGTACGTC. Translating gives CASSFTGNPSYEQYV.

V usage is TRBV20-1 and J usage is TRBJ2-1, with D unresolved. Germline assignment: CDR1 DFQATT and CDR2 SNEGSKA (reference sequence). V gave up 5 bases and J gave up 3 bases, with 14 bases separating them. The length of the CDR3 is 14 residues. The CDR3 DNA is TGCAGTGCTCGAACCAGCAGCCGCTACAATGAGCAGTTCTTC. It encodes CSARTSSRYNEQFF.

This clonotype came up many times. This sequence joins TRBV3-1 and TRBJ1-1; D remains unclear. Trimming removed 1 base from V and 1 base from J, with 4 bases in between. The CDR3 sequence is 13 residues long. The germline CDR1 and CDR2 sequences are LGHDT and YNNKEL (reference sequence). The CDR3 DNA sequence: TGTGCCAGCAGCCAAGTACAGAACACTGAAGCTTTCTTT. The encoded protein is CASSQVQNTEAFF. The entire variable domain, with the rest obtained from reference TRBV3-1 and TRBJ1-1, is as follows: DTAVSQTPKYLVTQMGNDKSIKCEQNLGHDTMYWYKQDSKKFLKIMFSYNNKELIINETVPNRFSPKSPDKAHLNLHINSLELGDSAVYFCASSQVQNTEAFFGQGTRLTVV.

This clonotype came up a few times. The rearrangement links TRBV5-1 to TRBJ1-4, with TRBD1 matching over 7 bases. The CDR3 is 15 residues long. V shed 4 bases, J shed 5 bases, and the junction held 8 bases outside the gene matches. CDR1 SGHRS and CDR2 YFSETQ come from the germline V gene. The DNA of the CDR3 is TGCGCCAGCAGCCCGGTTACAGGGGAAAATGAAAAACTGTTTTTT. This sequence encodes CASSPVTGENEKLFF.

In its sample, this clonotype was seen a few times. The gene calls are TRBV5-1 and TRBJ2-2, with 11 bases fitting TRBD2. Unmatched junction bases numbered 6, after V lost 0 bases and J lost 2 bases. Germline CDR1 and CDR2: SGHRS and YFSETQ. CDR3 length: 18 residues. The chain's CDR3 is CASSLGLLAGGNTGELFF. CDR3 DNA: TGCGCCAGCAGCTTGGGTCTTCTAGCGGGAGGAAACACCGGGGAGCTGTTTTTT.

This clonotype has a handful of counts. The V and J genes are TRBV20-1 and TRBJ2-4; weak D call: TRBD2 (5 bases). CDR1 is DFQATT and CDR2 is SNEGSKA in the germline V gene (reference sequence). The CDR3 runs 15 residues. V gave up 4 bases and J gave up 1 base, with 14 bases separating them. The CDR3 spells CSATSPGWAKNIQYF. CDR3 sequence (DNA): TGCAGTGCTACTTCCCCGGGGTGGGCCAAAAACATTCAGTACTTC.

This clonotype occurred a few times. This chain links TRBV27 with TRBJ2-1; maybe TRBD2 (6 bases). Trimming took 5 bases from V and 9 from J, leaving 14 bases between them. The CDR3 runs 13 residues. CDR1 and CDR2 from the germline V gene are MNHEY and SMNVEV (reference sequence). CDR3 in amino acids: CASSPRDFTEQFF. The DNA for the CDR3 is TGTGCCAGCAGTCCCAGGGACTTCACTGAGCAGTTCTTC.

CDR3 coding DNA: TGTGCCTGGACTAGCGGGCTTTACGAGCAGTACTTC. Protein product: CAWTSGLYEQYF. The V and J genes are TRBV30 and TRBJ2-7, with TRBD2 matching over 8 bases. V trimming: 4 bases; J trimming: 4 bases; junction bases outside the gene matches: 3. Germline CDR1 reads GTSNPN; CDR2 reads SVGIG (reference sequence). CDR3 size: 12 residues.

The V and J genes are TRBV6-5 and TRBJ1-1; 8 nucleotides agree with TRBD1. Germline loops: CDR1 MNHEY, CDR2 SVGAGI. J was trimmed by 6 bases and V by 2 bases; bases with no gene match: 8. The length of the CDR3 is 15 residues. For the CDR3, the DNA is TGTGCCAGCAGTTACCTTGGACAGGGTGGATCTGAAGCTTTCTTT. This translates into CASSYLGQGGSEAFF.

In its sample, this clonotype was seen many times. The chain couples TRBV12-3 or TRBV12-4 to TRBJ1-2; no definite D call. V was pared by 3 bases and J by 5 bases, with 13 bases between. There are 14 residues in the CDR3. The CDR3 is CASSLLRDRYGYTF. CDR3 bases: TGTGCCAGCAGTTTGTTGCGGGATAGGTATGGCTACACCTTC.

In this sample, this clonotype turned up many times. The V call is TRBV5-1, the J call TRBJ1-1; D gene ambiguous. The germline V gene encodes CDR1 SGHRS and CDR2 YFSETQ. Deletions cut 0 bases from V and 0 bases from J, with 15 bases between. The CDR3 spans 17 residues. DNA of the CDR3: TGCGCCAGCAGCTTGGCTTGGCAGAGTCTTATGAACACTGAAGCTTTCTTT. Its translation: CASSLAWQSLMNTEAFF.

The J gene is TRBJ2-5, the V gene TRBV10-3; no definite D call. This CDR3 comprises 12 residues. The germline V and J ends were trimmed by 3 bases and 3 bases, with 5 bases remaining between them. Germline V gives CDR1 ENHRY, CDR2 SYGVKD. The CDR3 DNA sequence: TGTGCCATCAGTGAATTTGAAGAGACCCAGTACTTC. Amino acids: CAISEFEETQYF.

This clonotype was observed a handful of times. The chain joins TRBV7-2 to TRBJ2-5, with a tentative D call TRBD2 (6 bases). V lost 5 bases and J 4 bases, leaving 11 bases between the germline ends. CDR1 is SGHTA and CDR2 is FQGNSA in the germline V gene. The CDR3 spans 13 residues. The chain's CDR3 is CASSHPSVETQYF. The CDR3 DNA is TGTGCCAGCAGCCATCCTAGCGTAGAGACCCAGTACTTC.

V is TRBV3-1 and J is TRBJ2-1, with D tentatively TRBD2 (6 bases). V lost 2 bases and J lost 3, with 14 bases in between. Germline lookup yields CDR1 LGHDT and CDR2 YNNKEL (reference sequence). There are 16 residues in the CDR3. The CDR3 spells CASSQIRTKIYNEQFF. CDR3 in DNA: TGTGCCAGCAGCCAAATTAGGACTAAAATCTACAATGAGCAGTTCTTC.

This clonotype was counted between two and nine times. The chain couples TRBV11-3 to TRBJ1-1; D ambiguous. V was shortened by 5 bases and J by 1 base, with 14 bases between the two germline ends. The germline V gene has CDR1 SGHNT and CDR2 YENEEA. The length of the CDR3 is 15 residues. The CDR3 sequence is CASSPPRSRNTEAFF. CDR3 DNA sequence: TGTGCCAGCAGCCCCCCCCGAAGTAGGAACACTGAAGCTTTCTTT. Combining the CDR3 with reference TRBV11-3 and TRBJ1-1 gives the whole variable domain EAGVVQSPRYKIIEKKQPVAFWCNPISGHNTLYWYLQNLGQGPELLIRYENEEAVDDSQLPKDRFSAERLKGVDSTLKIQPAELGDSAVYLCASSPPRSRNTEAFFGQGTRLTVV.

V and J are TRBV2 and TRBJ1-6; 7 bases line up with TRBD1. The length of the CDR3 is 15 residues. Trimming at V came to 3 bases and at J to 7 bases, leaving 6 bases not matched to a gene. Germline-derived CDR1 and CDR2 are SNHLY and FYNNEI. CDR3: CASSERTGTNSPLHF. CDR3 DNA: TGTGCCAGCAGTGAGCGGACAGGAACGAATTCACCCCTCCACTTT.

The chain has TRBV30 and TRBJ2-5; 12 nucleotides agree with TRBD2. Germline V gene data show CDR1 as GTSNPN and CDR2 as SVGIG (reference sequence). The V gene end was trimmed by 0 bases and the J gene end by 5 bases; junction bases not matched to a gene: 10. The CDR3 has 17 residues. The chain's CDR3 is CAWSVQLAGGPQETQYF. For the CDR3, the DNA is TGTGCCTGGAGTGTTCAGCTAGCGGGAGGGCCCCAGGAGACCCAGTACTTC.

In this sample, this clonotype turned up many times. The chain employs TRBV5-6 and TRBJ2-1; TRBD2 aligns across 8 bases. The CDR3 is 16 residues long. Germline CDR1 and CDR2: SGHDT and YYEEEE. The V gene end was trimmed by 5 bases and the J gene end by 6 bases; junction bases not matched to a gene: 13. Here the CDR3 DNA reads TGTGCCAGCAGTTTTGCCCCAGGGACTAGTCTCAATGAGCAGTTCTTC. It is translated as CASSFAPGTSLNEQFF.

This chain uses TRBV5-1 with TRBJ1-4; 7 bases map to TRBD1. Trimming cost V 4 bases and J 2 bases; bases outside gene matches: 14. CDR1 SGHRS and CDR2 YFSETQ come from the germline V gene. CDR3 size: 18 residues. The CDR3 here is CASSLTGTAAGTNEKLFF. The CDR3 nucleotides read TGCGCCAGCAGCCTGACCGGGACAGCCGCGGGTACTAATGAAAAACTGTTTTTT.